This TCR beta chain was captured in a study of control samples from healthy donors and cancer patients. Data came from immunoSEQ multiplex PCR; TCRdb stores just in-frame clones and leaves some out. Counted here are 180,000 or so clones, 91% occurring once; the ten biggest clones make up approximately 1.5%. Trimming removed 2 bases at V and 6 bases at J, with 9 bases between. The V gene's germline CDR1 is SGDLS and CDR2 YYNGEE. This CDR3 region has 13 residues. The TCR originated in a woman in her twenties or thirties in good health. Sequencing was performed on blood. This chain joins TRBV9 and TRBJ1-5; a possible D gene is TRBD1 (5 bases). CDR3 in DNA: TGTGCCAGCAGCGTTGGGGGTCTTCAGCCCCAGCATTTT. This sequence encodes CASSVGGLQPQHF.